Below are 2 T cell receptor beta chains sequenced from a single sample in a study of shared clonotypes between healthy human individuals. Here immunoSEQ multiplex PCR was the method, and the copy in TCRdb shows in-frame clones only, minus some. The data show about 2.1 million clones, just under 95% seen once. The naive CD8 population came from CD45RO-negative cells selected for CCR7, without terminally differentiated effector memory CD45RA+ cells. The material sequenced was naive CD8+ T cells from PBMCs. Receptor source: a man aged 18 to 35 in good health. Some clones in this sample may be carry-over from other donors' samples.

This clone showed up just a few times. Other nucleotide sequences from this sample produce the same CDR3. In DNA form, the CDR3 reads TGCGCCAGCAGCCAAGGTAGCGAGCAGTACTTC. Its translation is CASSQGSEQYF. This chain connects TRBV4-1 to TRBJ2-7, with D unclear. The CDR3 spans 11 residues. The ends were cut back, 1 base at V and 6 bases at J, with 4 bases in the middle. Per the germline V gene, CDR1 is MGHRA and CDR2 is YSYEKL.

This sequence joins TRBV13 and TRBJ2-5; D might be TRBD2 (6 bases). V was cut by 2 bases and J by 5 bases, with 21 bases left in between. This CDR3 contains 17 residues. The V gene's germline CDR1 is PRHDT and CDR2 FYEKMQ (reference sequence). CDR3 coding DNA: TGTGCCAGCAGCTTACCCAATCGGGGACTCTATCCGGAGACCCAGTACTTC. Protein: CASSLPNRGLYPETQYF.